This T cell receptor (beta chain) was recovered during a study of CD8 T cells in Susac syndrome. The TEMRA cells underwent FACS enrichment, while the CD8+ and CD4+ T cells underwent negative isolation. CDR1 is SGHTA, CDR2 FQGNSA, per germline. With 2 bases removed from V and 5 bases from J, the gap between germline ends came to 15 bases. The CDR3 totals 15 residues. Roughly 0.45 to 1 ug RNA was reverse transcribed with random hexamers. In TCRdb, the immunoSEQ multiplex PCR reads were re-called with MiXCR into one record per CDR3 protein. The repertoire holds 110,000 or so distinct CDR3 sequences, with 85% to 95% as singletons.

The receptor's source is a human donor in good health. This sequence joins TRBV7-2 and TRBJ1-1, with unresolved D. The sample comprised CD8+ T cells from PBMCs. In DNA, the CDR3 is TGTGCCAGCAGCTTAAGCGATTTACAGTGGACTGAAGCTTTCTTT. Translating gives CASSLSDLQWTEAFF.